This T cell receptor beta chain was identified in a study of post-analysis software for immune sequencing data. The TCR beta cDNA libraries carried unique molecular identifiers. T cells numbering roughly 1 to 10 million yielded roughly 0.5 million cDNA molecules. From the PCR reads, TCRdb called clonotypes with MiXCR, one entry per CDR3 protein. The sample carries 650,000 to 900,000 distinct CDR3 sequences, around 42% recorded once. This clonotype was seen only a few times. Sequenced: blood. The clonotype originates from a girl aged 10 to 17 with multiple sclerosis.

The CDR3 DNA is TGCAGTGCTAAGAGCGGGAGGGGTGTCTACGAGCAGTACTTC. This sequence encodes CSAKSGRGVYEQYF. V is TRBV20-1 and J is TRBJ2-7, with TRBD2 identical over 10 bases. The J segment lost 3 bases and the V segment lost 4 bases, leaving 6 bases of the junction unmatched. This CDR3 contains 14 residues. CDR1 is DFQATT and CDR2 is SNEGSKA in the germline V gene (reference sequence).